The 11 T cell receptor beta chains listed next were all sequenced from one sample in a study of neurological immune-mediated disorders. TCRdb fed the 5' RACE reads into MiXCR, producing one record per CDR3 protein. In the table there are roughly 42,000 distinct CDR3 sequences, about 14% of which are singletons. Documented time point: longitudinal time-point 3. The sample consisted of PBMCs. The source is a man aged 30 to 45 in good health.

In its sample, this clonotype was seen many times. The chain couples TRBV5-1 to TRBJ2-5; D tentatively reads TRBD1 or TRBD2 (7 bases each). CDR1 is SGHRS and CDR2 is YFSETQ in the germline V gene. The V end was cut by 4 bases, the J end by 3 bases, with 16 bases between. The CDR3 spans 15 residues. This chain's CDR3 is CASSPLSGGEETQYF. CDR3 sequence (DNA): TGCGCCAGCAGCCCTTTGTCAGGGGGGGAAGAGACCCAGTACTTC.

This clonotype has a count of ten or more. The chain employs TRBV5-1 and TRBJ2-1; 7 nucleotides line up with TRBD1. Trimming took 0 bases from V and 7 from J; bases not matched to a gene: 10. In germline, CDR1 is SGHRS, CDR2 YFSETQ. The CDR3 loop spans 16 amino acids. CDR3 loop: CASSLGDLLQGNEQFF. The CDR3 DNA follows: TGCGCCAGCAGCTTGGGGGACCTTTTACAGGGGAATGAGCAGTTCTTC.

Note on this clonotype: This may be a read error: a much more frequent sequence differs by one nucleotide. This chain connects TRBV7-2 to TRBJ1-6, with D perhaps matching TRBD1 (6 bases). The CDR3 spans 15 residues. Looked up from germline, CDR1 is SGHTA and CDR2 is FQGNSA. The CDR3 spells CVSSLGGAGQPPLHF. DNA for the CDR3: TGTGTCAGCAGCTTAGGGGGGGCAGGGCAGCCACCCCTCCACTTT.

The table lists this clonotype with many counts. The chain carries TRBV20-1 and TRBJ1-6; D is perhaps TRBD1 (6 bases). The CDR3 has 19 amino acids. Trimming took off 1 base at V and 0 bases at J, with 19 bases between the two ends. CDR1 and CDR2 (germline): DFQATT, SNEGSKA (reference sequence). For the CDR3, the DNA is TGCAGTGCTAGAGTTCCGGGGACAAGTAAGAGCTCCTATAATTCACCCCTCCACTTT. This sequence encodes CSARVPGTSKSSYNSPLHF.

This clonotype occurred many times. This chain connects TRBV6-6 to TRBJ2-2; D is undetermined. CDR3 length: 13 residues. Germline assignment: CDR1 MNHNY and CDR2 SVGAGI (reference sequence). Deletions cut 0 bases from V and 6 bases from J, with 5 bases between. The chain's CDR3 is CASSYSISGELFF. The CDR3 region has the DNA TGTGCCAGCAGTTACTCGATTTCCGGGGAGCTGTTTTTT.

This clonotype was seen many times. V and J are TRBV9 and TRBJ2-1, with 10 bases aligning to TRBD2. Per germline, CDR1 SGDLS and CDR2 YYNGEE. The CDR3 contains 14 residues. V was clipped by 3 bases and J by 7 bases; unmatched bases: 4. In nucleotides, the CDR3 is TGTGCCAGCAGCGCCGGACTAGCGGAGAATGAGCAGTTCTTC. Amino acids: CASSAGLAENEQFF.

The table lists this clonotype with many counts. The V and J genes are TRBV3-1 and TRBJ2-1; D is perhaps TRBD2 (5 bases). Germline lookup yields CDR1 LGHDT and CDR2 YNNKEL (reference sequence). The V gene lost 2 bases and the J gene lost 2 bases, with 10 bases spanning the gap. The CDR3 totals 15 residues. CDR3 coding DNA: TGTGCCAGCAGCCAAAGAGGGCGCACCTACAATGAGCAGTTCTTC. Its translation: CASSQRGRTYNEQFF.

This clonotype was seen ten or more times. This rearrangement joins TRBV5-1 to TRBJ1-4, with D maybe TRBD1 (5 bases). The CDR3 extends over 14 amino acids. The V end was cut by 0 bases, the J end by 8 bases, with 11 bases between. Germline assignment: CDR1 SGHRS and CDR2 YFSETQ. The CDR3 DNA is TGCGCCAGCAGCTTGGACCTGGGGGAGGAAAAACTGTTTTTT. Translated, it gives CASSLDLGEEKLFF.

Ten or more counts support this clonotype. The chain couples TRBV24-1 to TRBJ1-1, with D perhaps matching TRBD1 (5 bases). V lost 4 bases and J 10 bases, leaving 12 bases between the germline ends. The CDR3 has 12 residues. The germline V gene encodes CDR1 KGHDR and CDR2 SFDVKD. CDR3 region: CATSDYGTVAFF. CDR3 coding DNA: TGTGCCACCAGTGACTACGGGACGGTAGCTTTCTTT.

This clonotype was detected ten times or more. The chain uses TRBV10-3 and TRBJ1-2; 7 positions agree with TRBD1. V lost 2 bases and J lost 2; bases outside the gene matches: 8. From germline, CDR1 is ENHRY and CDR2 SYGVKD. The CDR3 spans 16 residues. CDR3 nucleotides: TGTGCCATCAGTGAGAGTTTTACAGGGGCCAACTATGGCTACACCTTC. Translated: CAISESFTGANYGYTF.

V usage is TRBV28 and J usage is TRBJ2-3; D gene unclear. The V and J ends lost 7 bases and 1 base respectively, with 15 bases between them. Germline loops: CDR1 MDHEN, CDR2 SYDVKM. This CDR3 has 15 residues. The CDR3 sequence: CASITIGEGTDTQYF. CDR3 in DNA: TGTGCCAGCATCACCATCGGAGAAGGCACAGATACGCAGTATTTT.